The text below deals with one TCR beta chain. Antigen: not known. These data come from a study of T cell responses to AZD1222 COVID-19 vaccine. Study-wide results and caveats: Repertoires were collected only later (after the peak T cell response had occurred). Nearly half of spike-specific TCRs reportedly target variant regions that are unmutated in the B.1.351 and B.1.1.7 variants. Baseline serostatus was positive in only six AZD1222 recipients.

Generated by immunoSEQ multiplex PCR, the TCRdb table keeps only in-frame clones and is missing some. The sample shows 150,000 to 200,000 clones, around 94% of them seen only once. The CDR3 has 17 residues. The V gene end was trimmed by 5 bases and the J gene end by 1 base; junction bases not matched to a gene: 9. Germline V gives CDR1 LGHNT, CDR2 FRNRAP. This clonotype originated in an adult who received the AZD1222 COVID-19 vaccine. This material consisted of peripheral blood, taken 28 days after the second AZD1222 dose. The gene calls are TRBV12-5 and TRBJ2-1; 9 bases are shared with TRBD1. The CDR3 sequence is CASGLGTGYASYNEQFF. CDR3 in DNA: TGTGCTAGTGGTCTAGGGACAGGGTATGCGTCCTACAATGAGCAGTTCTTC. The full variable domain, completed using reference TRBV12-5 and TRBJ2-1, is DARVTQTPRHKVTEMGQEVTMRCQPILGHNTVFWYRQTMMQGLELLAYFRNRAPLDDSGMPKDRFSAEMPDATLATLKIQPSEPRDSAVYFCASGLGTGYASYNEQFFGPGTRLTVL.